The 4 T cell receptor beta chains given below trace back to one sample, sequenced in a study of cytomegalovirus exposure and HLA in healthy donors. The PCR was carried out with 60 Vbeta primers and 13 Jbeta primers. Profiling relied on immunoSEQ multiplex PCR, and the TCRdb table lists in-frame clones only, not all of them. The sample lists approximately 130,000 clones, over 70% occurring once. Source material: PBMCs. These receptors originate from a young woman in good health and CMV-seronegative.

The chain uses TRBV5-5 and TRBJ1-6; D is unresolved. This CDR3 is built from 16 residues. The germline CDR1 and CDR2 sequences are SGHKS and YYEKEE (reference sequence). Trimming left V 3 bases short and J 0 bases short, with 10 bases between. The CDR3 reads CASSSTVLSYNSPLHF. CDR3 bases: TGTGCCAGCAGCTCTACAGTTCTCTCCTATAATTCACCCCTCCACTTT.

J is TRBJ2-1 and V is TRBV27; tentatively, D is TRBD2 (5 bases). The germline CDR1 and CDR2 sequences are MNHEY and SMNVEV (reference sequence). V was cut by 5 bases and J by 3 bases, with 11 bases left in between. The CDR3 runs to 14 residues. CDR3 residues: CASSGSGNYNEQFF. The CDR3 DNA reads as TGTGCCAGCAGTGGTTCCGGGAACTACAATGAGCAGTTCTTC.

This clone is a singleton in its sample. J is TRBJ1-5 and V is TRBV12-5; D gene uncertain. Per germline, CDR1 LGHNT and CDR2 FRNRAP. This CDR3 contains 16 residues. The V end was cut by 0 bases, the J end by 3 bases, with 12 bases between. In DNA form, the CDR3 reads TGTGCTAGTGGTTTGGTACTCGGTCGGGACAATCAGCCCCAGCATTTT. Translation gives CASGLVLGRDNQPQHF.

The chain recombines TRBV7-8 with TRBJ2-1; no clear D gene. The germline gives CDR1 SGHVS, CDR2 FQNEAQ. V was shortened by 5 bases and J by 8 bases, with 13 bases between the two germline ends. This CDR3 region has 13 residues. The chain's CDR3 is CASSPPREDEQFF. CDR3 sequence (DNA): TGTGCCAGCAGCCCCCCCCGAGAGGATGAGCAGTTCTTC. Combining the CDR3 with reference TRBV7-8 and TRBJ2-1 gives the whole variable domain GAGVSQSPRYKVAKRGQDVALRCDPISGHVSLFWYQQALGQGPEFLTYFQNEAQLDKSGLPSDRFFAERPEGSVSTLKIQRTQQEDSAVYLCASSPPREDEQFFGPGTRLTVL.